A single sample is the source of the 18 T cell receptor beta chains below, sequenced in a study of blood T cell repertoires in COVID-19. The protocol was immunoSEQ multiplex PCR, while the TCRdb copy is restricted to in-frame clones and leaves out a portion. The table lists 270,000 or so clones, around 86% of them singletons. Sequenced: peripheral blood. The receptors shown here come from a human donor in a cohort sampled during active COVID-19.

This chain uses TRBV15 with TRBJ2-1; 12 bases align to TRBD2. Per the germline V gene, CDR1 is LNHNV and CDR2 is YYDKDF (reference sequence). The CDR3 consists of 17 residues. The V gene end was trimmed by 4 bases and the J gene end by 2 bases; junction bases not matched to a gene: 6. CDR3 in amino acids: CATSTERLAGAYNEQFF. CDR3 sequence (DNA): TGTGCCACCAGCACTGAAAGACTAGCGGGAGCCTACAATGAGCAGTTCTTC.

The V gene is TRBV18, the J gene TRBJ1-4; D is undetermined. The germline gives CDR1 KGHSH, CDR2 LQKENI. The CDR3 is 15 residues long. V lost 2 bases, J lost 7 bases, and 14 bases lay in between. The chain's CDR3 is CASSPSPGQLEKLFF. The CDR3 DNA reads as TGTGCCAGCTCACCAAGCCCAGGTCAGCTTGAAAAACTGTTTTTT.

CDR3 nucleotides: TGTGCCAGTAGTATCGAATTGAGCTCCTACAATGAGCAGTTCTTC. It yields the protein CASSIELSSYNEQFF. This chain uses TRBV19 with TRBJ2-1, with no clear D. The CDR3 has 15 amino acids. Germline lookup yields CDR1 LNHDA and CDR2 SQIVND (reference sequence). Trimming left V 3 bases short and J 0 bases short, with 9 bases between.

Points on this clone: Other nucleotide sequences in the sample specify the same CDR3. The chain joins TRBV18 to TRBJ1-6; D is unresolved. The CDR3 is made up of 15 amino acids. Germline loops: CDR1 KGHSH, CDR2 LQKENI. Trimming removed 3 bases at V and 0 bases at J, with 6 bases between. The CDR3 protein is CASSPDSSYNSPLHF. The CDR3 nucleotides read TGTGCCAGCTCACCCGATAGCTCCTATAATTCACCCCTCCACTTT.

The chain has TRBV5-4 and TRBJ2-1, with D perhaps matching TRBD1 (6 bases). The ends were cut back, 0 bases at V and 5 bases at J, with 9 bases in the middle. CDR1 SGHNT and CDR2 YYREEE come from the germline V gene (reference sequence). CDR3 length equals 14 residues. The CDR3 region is CASSLVGTHNEQFF. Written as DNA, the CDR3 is TGTGCCAGCAGCTTGGTCGGGACACACAATGAGCAGTTCTTC.

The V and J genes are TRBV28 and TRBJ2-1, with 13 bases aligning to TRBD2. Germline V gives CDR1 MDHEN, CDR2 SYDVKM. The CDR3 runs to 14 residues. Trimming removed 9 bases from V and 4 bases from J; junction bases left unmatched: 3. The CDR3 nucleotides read TGTGCCAGTCAACTAGCGGGAGGGTACAATGAGCAGTTCTTC. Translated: CASQLAGGYNEQFF.

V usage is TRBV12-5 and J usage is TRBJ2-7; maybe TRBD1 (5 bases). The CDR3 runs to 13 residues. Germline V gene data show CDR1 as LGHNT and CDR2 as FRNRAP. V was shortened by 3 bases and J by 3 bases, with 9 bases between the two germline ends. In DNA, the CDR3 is TGTGCTAGTGGTTTTTTTCAGGGCTACGAGCAGTACTTC. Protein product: CASGFFQGYEQYF.

The CDR3 bases are TGTGCCAGCAGCCTCCCGACAGAGTATCACTATGGCTACACCTTC. Amino acids: CASSLPTEYHYGYTF. The chain joins TRBV28 to TRBJ1-2, with D possibly being TRBD1 (5 bases). The germline gives CDR1 MDHEN, CDR2 SYDVKM. CDR3 length: 15 amino acids. V gave up 6 bases and J gave up 3 bases, with 17 bases separating them.

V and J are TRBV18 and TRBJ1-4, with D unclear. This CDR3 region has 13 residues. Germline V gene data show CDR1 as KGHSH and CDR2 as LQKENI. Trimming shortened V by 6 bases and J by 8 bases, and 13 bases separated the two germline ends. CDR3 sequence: CASSEHRWEKLFF. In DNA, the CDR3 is TGTGCCAGCTCGGAGCATCGGTGGGAAAAACTGTTTTTT. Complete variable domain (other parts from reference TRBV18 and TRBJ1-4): NAGVMQNPRHLVRRRGQEARLRCSPMKGHSHVYWYRQLPEEGLKFMVYLQKENIIDESGMPKERFSAEFPKEGPSILRIQQVVRGDSAAYFCASSEHRWEKLFFGSGTQLSVL.

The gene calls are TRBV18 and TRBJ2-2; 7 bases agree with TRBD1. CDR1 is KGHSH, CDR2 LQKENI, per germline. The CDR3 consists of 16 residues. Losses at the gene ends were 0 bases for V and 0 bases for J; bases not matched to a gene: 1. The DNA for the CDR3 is TGTGCCAGCTCACCACCAGGGACAGCGAACACCGGGGAGCTGTTTTTT. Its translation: CASSPPGTANTGELFF.

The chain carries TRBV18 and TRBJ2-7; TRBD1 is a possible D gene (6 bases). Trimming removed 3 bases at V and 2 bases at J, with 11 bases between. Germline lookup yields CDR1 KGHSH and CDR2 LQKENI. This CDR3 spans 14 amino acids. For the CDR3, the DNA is TGTGCCAGCTCACCTACTACAGGGCCCTACGAGCAGTACTTC. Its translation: CASSPTTGPYEQYF.

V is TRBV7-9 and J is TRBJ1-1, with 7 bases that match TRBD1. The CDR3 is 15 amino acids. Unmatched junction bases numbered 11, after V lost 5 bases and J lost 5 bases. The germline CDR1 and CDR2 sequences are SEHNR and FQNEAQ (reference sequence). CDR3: CASSGEVRGRTEAFF. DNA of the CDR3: TGTGCCAGCAGCGGGGAGGTAAGGGGGCGGACTGAAGCTTTCTTT.

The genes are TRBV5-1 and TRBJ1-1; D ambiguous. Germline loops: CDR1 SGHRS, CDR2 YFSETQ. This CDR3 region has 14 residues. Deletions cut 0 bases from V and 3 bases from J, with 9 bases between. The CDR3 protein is CASSLVPDDTEAFF. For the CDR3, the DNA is TGCGCCAGCAGCTTGGTCCCAGATGACACTGAAGCTTTCTTT. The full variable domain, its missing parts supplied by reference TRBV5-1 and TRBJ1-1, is KAGVTQTPRYLIKTRGQQVTLSCSPISGHRSVSWYQQTPGQGLQFLFEYFSETQRNKGNFPGRFSGRQFSNSRSEMNVSTLELGDSALYLCASSLVPDDTEAFFGQGTRLTVV.

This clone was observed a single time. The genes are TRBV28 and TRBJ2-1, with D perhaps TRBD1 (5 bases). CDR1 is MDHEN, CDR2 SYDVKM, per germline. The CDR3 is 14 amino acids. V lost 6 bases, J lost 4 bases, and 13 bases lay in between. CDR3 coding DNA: TGTGCCAGCAGGGGGCCTCCCTGGTACAATGAGCAGTTCTTC. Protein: CASRGPPWYNEQFF.

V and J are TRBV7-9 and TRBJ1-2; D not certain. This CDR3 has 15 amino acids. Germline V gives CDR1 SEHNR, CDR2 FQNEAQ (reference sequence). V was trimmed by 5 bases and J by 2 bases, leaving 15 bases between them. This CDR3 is CASSPGPRSNYGYTF. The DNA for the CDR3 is TGTGCCAGCAGCCCAGGCCCGAGAAGCAACTATGGCTACACCTTC.

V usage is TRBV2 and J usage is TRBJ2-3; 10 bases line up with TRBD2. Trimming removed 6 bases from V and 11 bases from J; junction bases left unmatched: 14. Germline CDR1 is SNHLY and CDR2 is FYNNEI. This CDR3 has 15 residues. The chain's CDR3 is CASRIRLAGVRGQYF. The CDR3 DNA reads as TGTGCCAGCAGAATTAGGCTAGCGGGAGTAAGAGGGCAGTATTTT. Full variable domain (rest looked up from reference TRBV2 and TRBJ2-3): EPEVTQTPSHQVTQMGQEVILRCVPISNHLYFYWYRQILGQKVEFLVSFYNNEISEKSEIFDDQFSVERPDGSNFTLKIRSTKLEDSAMYFCASRIRLAGVRGQYFGPGTRLTVL.

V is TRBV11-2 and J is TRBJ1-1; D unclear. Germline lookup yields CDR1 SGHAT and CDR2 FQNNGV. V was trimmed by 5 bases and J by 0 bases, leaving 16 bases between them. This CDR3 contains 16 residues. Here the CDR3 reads CASSPPGRNMNTEAFF. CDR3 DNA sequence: TGTGCCAGCAGCCCGCCCGGCAGGAATATGAACACTGAAGCTTTCTTT.

The CDR3 bases are TGTGCCAGCAGTTTCCTGCCGGACAGGGCGGCCTACGAGCAGTACTTC. Amino acid sequence: CASSFLPDRAAYEQYF. The chain carries TRBV27 and TRBJ2-7; TRBD1 agrees at 8 bases. Germline CDR1 and CDR2: MNHEY and SMNVEV (reference sequence). The length of the CDR3 is 16 residues. The ends lost 3 bases at V and 2 bases at J; junction bases unmatched: 9.